The present T cell receptor (beta chain) was sequenced within a study of T cell changes during pregnancy in multiple sclerosis. Data came from immunoSEQ multiplex PCR; TCRdb stores just in-frame clones and leaves some out. The table records 70,000 to 95,000 clones, over 80% of them present only once. The source is a female donor with multiple sclerosis, enrolled in a pregnancy study. The sample was peripheral blood, taken in the first trimester of pregnancy.

This chain's CDR3 is CASSLRDTEGYTF. In DNA, the CDR3 is TGCGCCAGCAGCTTGCGGGACACGGAGGGCTACACCTTC. The chain joins TRBV5-1 to TRBJ1-2, with D maybe TRBD1 (6 bases). The CDR3 has 13 residues. Trimming cost V 1 base and J 8 bases, with 12 bases left between them. The germline gives CDR1 SGHRS, CDR2 YFSETQ.